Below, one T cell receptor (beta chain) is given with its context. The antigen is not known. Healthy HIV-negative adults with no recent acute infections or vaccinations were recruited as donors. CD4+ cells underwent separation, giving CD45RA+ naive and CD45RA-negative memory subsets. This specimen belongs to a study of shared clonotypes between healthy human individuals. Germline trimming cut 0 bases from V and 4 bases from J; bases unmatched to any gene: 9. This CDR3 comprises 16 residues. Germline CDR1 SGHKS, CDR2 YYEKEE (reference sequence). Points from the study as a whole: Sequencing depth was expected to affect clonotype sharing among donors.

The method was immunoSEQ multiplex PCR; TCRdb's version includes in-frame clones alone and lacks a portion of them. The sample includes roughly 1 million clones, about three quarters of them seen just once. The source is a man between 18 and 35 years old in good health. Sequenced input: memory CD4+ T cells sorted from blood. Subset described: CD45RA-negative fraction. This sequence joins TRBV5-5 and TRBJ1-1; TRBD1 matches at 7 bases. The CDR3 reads CASSLVQGVTGTEAFF. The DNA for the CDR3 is TGTGCCAGCAGCTTGGTCCAGGGGGTGACGGGCACTGAAGCTTTCTTT. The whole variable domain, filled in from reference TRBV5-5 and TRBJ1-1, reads DAGVTQSPTHLIKTRGQQVTLRCSPISGHKSVSWYQQVLGQGPQFIFQYYEKEERGRGNFPDRFSARQFPNYSSELNVNALLLGDSALYLCASSLVQGVTGTEAFFGQGTRLTVV.